The clone carrying this T cell receptor beta chain was recorded a few times. Its antigen is undetermined. TCRdb re-analysed the 5' RACE reads in MiXCR, keeping a single row per CDR3 protein. The data hold about 610,000 distinct CDR3 sequences, with roughly 17% observed a single time. This sample stems from a study of T-cell memory formation after mild COVID-19. Whole-study results and caveats: Day 15 to 85 contracting clones showed balanced CD4/CD8; later expanders leaned CD4+. Second-wave clones with a day 37 peak had unconfirmed SARS-CoV-2 specificity. Contracting CD8+ clones were enriched in EMRA, CD4+ mainly in CM and EM.

Per germline, CDR1 MNHNY and CDR2 SVGAGI (reference sequence). V was trimmed by 2 bases and J by 3 bases, leaving 10 bases between them. The CDR3 sequence is 14 residues long. The receptor was isolated from an adult woman who had mild COVID-19 (a few samples of this study predate the infection). Cell type and time point are not known. Sample: PBMCs or a T cell subset sorted from them (not recorded which). This chain uses TRBV6-6 with TRBJ1-1; TRBD1 is a possible D gene (5 bases). The CDR3 sequence: CASSYRGKDTEAFF. The CDR3 DNA reads as TGTGCCAGCAGTTACCGGGGGAAGGACACTGAAGCTTTCTTT.